Below are 18 T cell receptor beta chains sequenced from a single sample in a study of regulatory T cells in long-lasting Graves disease. Construction of the TCR beta libraries employed iRepertoire HTBI primers in conjunction with Arm-PCR of CDR3 regions. TCRdb re-derived calls from the multiplex PCR reads in MiXCR, one entry per CDR3 protein. The data contain almost 450,000 distinct CDR3 sequences, about 17% of them seen just once; the ten biggest clones take up about 10%. Time point defined: newly diagnosed GD, antithyroid drugs for less than 3 months. The TCR library was prepared using RNA isolated from PBMCs. These same records also appear under a second study, on T cells in Graves' hyperthyroidism and ophthalmopathy.

The sequenced sample was peripheral blood mononuclear cells (PBMCs), obtained at new diagnosis, from a patient treated with antithyroid drugs. The receptors originated from a woman aged 25 to 39 with Graves disease.

The V and J genes are TRBV5-1 and TRBJ1-3; the match to TRBD1 covers 11 bases. The V gene's germline CDR1 is SGHRS and CDR2 YFSETQ. V shed 2 bases and J 3 bases; nucleotides not matched to a gene: 7. The CDR3 totals 17 residues. The CDR3 sequence: CASSFLGTGGSGNTIYF. In DNA, the CDR3 is TGCGCCAGCAGCTTCCTGGGGACAGGGGGAAGTGGAAACACCATATATTTT.

This clonotype was found many times. The chain is built from TRBV3-1 and TRBJ2-1, with 9 positions matching TRBD2. Losses at the gene ends were 4 bases for V and 5 bases for J; bases not matched to a gene: 15. The CDR3 is 18 residues long. Germline CDR1 LGHDT, CDR2 YNNKEL (reference sequence). The CDR3 DNA sequence: TGTGCCAGCAGCCCTGGCCTAGCGGGGTGGGCCCGGGACAATGAGCAGTTCTTC. The encoded protein is CASSPGLAGWARDNEQFF.

This clonotype appeared many times. The chain links TRBV28 to TRBJ1-1; possible D gene TRBD1, 5 bases. Trimming took off 6 bases at V and 7 bases at J, with 12 bases between the two ends. CDR1 and CDR2 (germline): MDHEN, SYDVKM. The CDR3 contains 12 residues. CDR3 DNA sequence: TGTGCCAGCAGCCATACAGGAGATGAAGCTTTCTTT. It codes for CASSHTGDEAFF.

The rearrangement uses TRBV12-5 and TRBJ2-5; tentatively, D is TRBD2 (5 bases). Trimming pared 4 bases from V and 3 bases from J, leaving 12 bases between. Germline assignment: CDR1 LGHNT and CDR2 FRNRAP. The CDR3 loop spans 14 amino acids. CDR3 DNA: TGTGCTAGTGGTTGTCTCTACGGGGAAGAGACCCAGTACTTC. Protein product: CASGCLYGEETQYF.

This clonotype was recorded at least ten times. The chain uses TRBV27 and TRBJ2-3; perhaps TRBD2 as D (6 bases). Germline-derived CDR1 and CDR2 are MNHEY and SMNVEV (reference sequence). The CDR3 length is 16 residues. V lost 5 bases and J 4 bases, leaving 19 bases between the germline ends. The chain's CDR3 is CASSLPGSGQADTQYF. The CDR3 region has the DNA TGTGCCAGCAGTCTACCCGGGAGTGGGCAGGCAGATACGCAGTATTTT.

The chain links TRBV6-2 or TRBV6-3 to TRBJ1-5; D unresolved. This CDR3 is built from 14 residues. Trimming stripped 7 bases from V and 2 bases from J, with 12 bases between. CDR1 is MNHEY, CDR2 SVGEGT, per germline. The CDR3 is CASTEGLGNQPQHF. In DNA, the CDR3 is TGTGCCAGCACAGAAGGGCTAGGCAATCAGCCCCAGCATTTT.

This clonotype was observed at least ten times. V is TRBV29-1 and J is TRBJ2-1; tentative D call: TRBD1 (5 bases). Trimming pared 7 bases from V and 9 bases from J, leaving 10 bases between. This CDR3 spans 10 amino acids. Germline CDR1 SQVTM, CDR2 ANQGSEA. The CDR3 protein is CSGGSGEQFF. The DNA for the CDR3 is TGCAGCGGGGGCTCGGGTGAGCAGTTCTTC.

Many counts were recorded for this clonotype. The chain carries TRBV5-6 and TRBJ2-3; 7 nucleotides agree with TRBD2. Trimming removed 2 bases from V and 5 bases from J; junction bases left unmatched: 8. The CDR3 runs to 15 residues. From germline, CDR1 is SGHDT and CDR2 YYEEEE. The CDR3 region has the DNA TGTGCCAGCAGCTTATCACTAGCGCGAGGAGATACGCAGTATTTT. Encoded protein: CASSLSLARGDTQYF.

There are a few counts of this clonotype. V usage is TRBV20-1 and J usage is TRBJ2-5; 9 bases map to TRBD2. V was pared by 8 bases and J by 8 bases, with 12 bases of the junction left unmatched. Germline V gene lookup returns CDR1 DFQATT and CDR2 SNEGSKA (reference sequence). This CDR3 comprises 13 residues. CDR3 DNA: TGCAGTTTCGGACTAGCGAGTTCGATTACCCAGTACTTC. Protein product: CSFGLASSITQYF.

This clonotype was counted many times. The CDR3 sequence: CASSLWPRQPQHF. The CDR3, as DNA: TGTGCCAGCAGCTTATGGCCGAGGCAGCCCCAGCATTTT. V gene TRBV7-2 combines with J gene TRBJ1-5; D uncertain. CDR3 length equals 13 residues. V was trimmed by 2 bases and J by 7 bases, leaving 9 bases between them. Germline CDR1 reads SGHTA; CDR2 reads FQGNSA.

CDR3 amino acids: CASSSQYLGGYTF. For the CDR3, the DNA is TGTGCCAGCAGTTCACAATATCTGGGGGGCTACACCTTC. V gene TRBV6-5 combines with J gene TRBJ1-2; no definite D call. CDR3 size: 13 residues. The germline V and J ends were trimmed by 4 bases and 8 bases, with 14 bases remaining between them. Germline V gene data show CDR1 as MNHEY and CDR2 as SVGAGI.

Notes on this clonotype: This likely traces to a read error, being one base from a far larger clone. The rearrangement joins TRBV11-2 to TRBJ2-7, with 9 bases identical to TRBD2. This CDR3 region has 17 residues. Germline CDR1 and CDR2: SGHAT and FQNNGV. The junction had 20 bases not matched to a gene; V was cut back by 7 bases and J by 7 bases. DNA for the CDR3: TGTGCCAGCACCCCCCGTTTTGTACTAGCGGGTTCTGGTGAGCAGTACTTC. Its translation: CASTPRFVLAGSGEQYF.

In this sample, this clonotype turned up many times. The genes are TRBV28 and TRBJ2-3; D call uncertain. Per germline, CDR1 MDHEN and CDR2 SYDVKM. The germline V and J ends were trimmed by 10 bases and 6 bases, with 20 bases remaining between them. There are 14 residues in the CDR3. The CDR3 coding sequence is TGTGCCATCAGAGAAAATTCGGTCGGGGATACGCAGTATTTT. It translates to CAIRENSVGDTQYF. The whole variable domain, remainder taken from reference TRBV28 and TRBJ2-3, is DVKVTQSSRYLVKRTGEKVFLECVQDMDHENMFWYRQDPGLGLRLIYFSYDVKMKEKGDIPEGYSVSREKKERFSLILESASTNQTSMYLCAIRENSVGDTQYFGPGTRLTVL.

This clonotype was counted a few times. The rearrangement links TRBV2 to TRBJ1-2, with D hard to call. Trimming stripped 8 bases from V and 2 bases from J, with 6 bases between. The CDR3 covers 11 residues. Looked up from germline, CDR1 is SNHLY and CDR2 is FYNNEI. DNA for the CDR3: TGTGCCAGCCCAGGCAACTATGGCTACACCTTC. Its translation: CASPGNYGYTF.

This clonotype was seen repeatedly, ten times or more. J is TRBJ1-1 and V is TRBV12-3 or TRBV12-4; the D gene is possibly TRBD1 (5 bases). V was pared by 6 bases and J by 5 bases, with 16 bases between. There are 14 residues in the CDR3. The CDR3 DNA follows: TGTGCCAGCAGCCAAATGGGCGGGGGGACTGAAGCTTTCTTT. Its translation: CASSQMGGGTEAFF.

This clonotype appeared many times. The chain joins TRBV6-1 to TRBJ2-2; perhaps TRBD1 as D (5 bases). The CDR3 is made up of 15 amino acids. The V gene lost 7 bases and the J gene lost 3 bases, with 15 bases spanning the gap. CDR1 and CDR2 from the germline V gene are MNHNS and SASEGT. CDR3 sequence reads: CASMDSGLDTGELFF. Here the CDR3 DNA reads TGTGCCAGCATGGATTCAGGGTTGGACACCGGGGAGCTGTTTTTT.

This clonotype was counted many times. The chain recombines TRBV24-1 with TRBJ2-6, with D uncertain. The germline V gene encodes CDR1 KGHDR and CDR2 SFDVKD. This CDR3 is 13 amino acids long. The ends were cut back, 9 bases at V and 0 bases at J, with 5 bases in the middle. This CDR3 reads CATGVSGANVLTF. The CDR3 DNA is TGTGCCACCGGGGTCTCTGGGGCCAACGTCCTGACTTTC.

This clonotype was counted many times. V usage is TRBV30 and J usage is TRBJ1-5; D is perhaps TRBD1 (6 bases). The V end was cut by 2 bases, the J end by 7 bases, with 21 bases between. There are 16 residues in the CDR3. CDR1 is GTSNPN and CDR2 is SVGIG in the germline V gene (reference sequence). The CDR3 nucleotides are TGTGCCTGGAGTTTCCGAGGGCCTACAGGGATGCAGCCCCAGCATTTT. Translated, it gives CAWSFRGPTGMQPQHF.